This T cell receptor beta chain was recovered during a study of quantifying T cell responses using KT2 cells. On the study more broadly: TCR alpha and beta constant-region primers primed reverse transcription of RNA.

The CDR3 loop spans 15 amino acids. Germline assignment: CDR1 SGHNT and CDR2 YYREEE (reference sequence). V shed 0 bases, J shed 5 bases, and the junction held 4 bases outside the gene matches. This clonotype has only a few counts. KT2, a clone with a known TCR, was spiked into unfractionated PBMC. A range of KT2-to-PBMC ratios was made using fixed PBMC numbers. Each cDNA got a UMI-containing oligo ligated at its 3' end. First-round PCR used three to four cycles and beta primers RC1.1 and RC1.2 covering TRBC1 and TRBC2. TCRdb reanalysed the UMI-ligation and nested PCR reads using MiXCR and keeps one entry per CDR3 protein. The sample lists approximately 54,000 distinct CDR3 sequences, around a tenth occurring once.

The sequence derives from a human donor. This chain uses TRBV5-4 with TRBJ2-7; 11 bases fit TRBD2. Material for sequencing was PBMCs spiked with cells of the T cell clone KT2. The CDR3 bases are TGTGCCAGCAGCTTGGAACTAGCGGGAGTCCACGAGCAGTACTTC. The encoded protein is CASSLELAGVHEQYF.